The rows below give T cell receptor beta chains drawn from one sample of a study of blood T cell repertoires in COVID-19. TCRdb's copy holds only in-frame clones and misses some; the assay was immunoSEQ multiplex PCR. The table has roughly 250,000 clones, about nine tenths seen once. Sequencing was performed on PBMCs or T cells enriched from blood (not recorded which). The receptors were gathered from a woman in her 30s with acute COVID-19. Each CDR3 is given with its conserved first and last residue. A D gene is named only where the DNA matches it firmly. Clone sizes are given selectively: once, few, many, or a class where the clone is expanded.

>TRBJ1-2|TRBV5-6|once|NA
TGTGCCAGCAGCTTAGGGGATCTTAACTATGGCTACACCTTC
CASSLGDLNYGYTF
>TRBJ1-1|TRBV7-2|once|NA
TGTGCCAGCAGCTTACGCCCTATGAACACTGAAGCTTTCTTT
CASSLRPMNTEAFF
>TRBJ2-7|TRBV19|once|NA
TGTGCCAGTAGTCCAGGGGCGGTCTACGAGCAGTACTTC
CASSPGAVYEQYF
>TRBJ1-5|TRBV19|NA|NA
TGTGCCAGTAGTAGGACACGCAATCAGCCCCAGCATTTT
CASSRTRNQPQHF
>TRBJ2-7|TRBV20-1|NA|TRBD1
TGCAGTGCTAGTTGGACAGGGGTCTACCACGAGCAGTACTTC
CSASWTGVYHEQYF
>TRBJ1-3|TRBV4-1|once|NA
TGCGCCAGCAGCCCTGAGGGTAGGGCTGGAAACACCATATATTTT
CASSPEGRAGNTIYF
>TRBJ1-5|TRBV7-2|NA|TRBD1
TGTGCCACTGGGACAGGAAATAGCAATCAGCCCCAGCATTTT
CATGTGNSNQPQHF
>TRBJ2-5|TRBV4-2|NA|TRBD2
TGTGCCAGCAGCCAAGGGCGGGGGGCCGGGGAGACCCAGTACTTC
CASSQGRGAGETQYF
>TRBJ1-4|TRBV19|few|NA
TGTGCCAGCAGACAGGACGAAAAACTGTTTTTT
CASRQDEKLFF
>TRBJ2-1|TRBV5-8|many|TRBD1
TGTGCCAGCTCCCCAGGACAGGGGGCTGACAATGAGCAGTTCTTC
CASSPGQGADNEQFF
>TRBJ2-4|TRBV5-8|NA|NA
TGTGCCAGCCAGCAGTTCGTGAGGGCGCGTCAAAACATTCAGTACTTC
CASQQFVRARQNIQYF
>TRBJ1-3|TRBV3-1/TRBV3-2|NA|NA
TGTGCCAGCAGCCCCCCTCATGACTCGTCTGGAAACACCATATATTTT
CASSPPHDSSGNTIYF
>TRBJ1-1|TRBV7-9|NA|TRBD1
TGTGCCAGCAGATCAGAGGGGGCAGCTGCTGAAGCTTTCTTT
CASRSEGAAAEAFF
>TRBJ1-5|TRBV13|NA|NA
TGTGCCAGCAGTTCAGGGGCATTATCTAGCAATCAGCCCCAGCATTTT
CASSSGALSSNQPQHF
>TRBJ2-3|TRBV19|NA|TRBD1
TGTGCCAGTAGTGACAGGGGGCACGAGGCAGATACGCAGTATTTT
CASSDRGHEADTQYF
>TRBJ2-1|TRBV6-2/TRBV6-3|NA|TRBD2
TGTGCCAGCAGTTATCCACCCCTATGGCGGGGGACCAACAATGAGCAGTTCTTC
CASSYPPLWRGTNNEQFF
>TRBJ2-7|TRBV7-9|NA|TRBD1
TGTGCCAGCAGCAGGGACAGTACCTACGAGCAGTACTTC
CASSRDSTYEQYF
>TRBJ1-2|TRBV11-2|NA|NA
TGTGCCAGCAGCTTAGACAGGGGAGCTAACTATGGCTACACCTTC
CASSLDRGANYGYTF
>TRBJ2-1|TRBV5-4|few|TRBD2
TGTGCCAGCAGCTTAGCGGGGGTGTTGGGCGATGAGCAGTTCTTC
CASSLAGVLGDEQFF
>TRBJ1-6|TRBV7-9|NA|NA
TGTGCCAGCAGCCCAGCAGGGGATGGAAATTCACCCCTCCACTTT
CASSPAGDGNSPLHF
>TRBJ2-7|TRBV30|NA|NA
TGTGCCTGGACGAGCGGGCCAAGTGGCGAGCAGTACTTC
CAWTSGPSGEQYF
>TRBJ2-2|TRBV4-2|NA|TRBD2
TGTGCCAGCAGCCAAGCAAGCCTAGCGGATCTCACCGGGGAGCTGTTTTTT
CASSQASLADLTGELFF
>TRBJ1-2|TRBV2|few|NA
TGTGCCAGCAGTGAAACCGGGGGAGGCTACACCTTC
CASSETGGGYTF
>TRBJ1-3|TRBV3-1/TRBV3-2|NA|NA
TGTGCCAGCAGCCAAGGAAGTTCGAGACTATATGGAAACACCATATATTTT
CASSQGSSRLYGNTIYF
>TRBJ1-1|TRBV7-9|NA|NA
TGTGCCAGCATCCAGATGACTGAAGCTTTCTTT
CASIQMTEAFF
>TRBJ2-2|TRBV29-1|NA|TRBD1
TGCAGCGTGGGACAGACGAACACCGGGGAGCTGTTTTTT
CSVGQTNTGELFF
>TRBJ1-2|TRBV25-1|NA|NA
TGTGCCAGCAGTGAATACTTCTCCCCGGACTTGCATGGCTACACCTTC
CASSEYFSPDLHGYTF
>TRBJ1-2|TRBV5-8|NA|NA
TGTGCCAGCAGCTTGTGGCCTACAGGGAGCTATGGCTACACCTTC
CASSLWPTGSYGYTF
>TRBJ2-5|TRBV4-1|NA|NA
TGCGCCAGCAGCCAAGTTTCGGGGGTTCAAGAGACCCAGTACTTC
CASSQVSGVQETQYF
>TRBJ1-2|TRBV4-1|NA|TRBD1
TGCGCCAGCAGCCCTCAGTGGCAGGGGGCGTATGGCTACACCTTC
CASSPQWQGAYGYTF
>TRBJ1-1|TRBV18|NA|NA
TGTGCCAGCTCCCTTTTCAACACTGAAGCTTTCTTT
CASSLFNTEAFF
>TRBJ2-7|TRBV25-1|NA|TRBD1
TGTGCCAGCACCTCCGGGACAGGGAACTACGAGCAGTACTTC
CASTSGTGNYEQYF
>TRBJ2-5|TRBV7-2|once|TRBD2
TGTGCCAGCAGCCCGCCCCGTAGCGGGGGGGCCGGAGAGACCCAGTACTTC
CASSPPRSGGAGETQYF
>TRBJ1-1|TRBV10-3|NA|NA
TGTGCCATCAGGAGCGGGAAGGCTGAAGCTTTCTTT
CAIRSGKAEAFF
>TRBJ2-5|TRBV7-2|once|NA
TGTGCCAGCAGCTTATTCGGGGATCAAGAGACCCAGTACTTC
CASSLFGDQETQYF
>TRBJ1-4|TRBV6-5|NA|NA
TGTGCCAGCAAAGGGGGGGTCGGTGAAAAACTGTTTTTT
CASKGGVGEKLFF
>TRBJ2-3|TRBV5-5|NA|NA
TGTGCCAGCAGCTTGGACGGGGTTGGTTCAGATACGCAGTATTTT
CASSLDGVGSDTQYF
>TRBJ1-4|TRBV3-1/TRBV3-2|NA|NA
TGTGCCAGCAGCCAAGATGGGGAGGCAACTAATGAAAAACTGTTTTTT
CASSQDGEATNEKLFF
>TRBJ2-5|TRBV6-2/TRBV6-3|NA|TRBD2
TGTGCCAGCAGTTCGGGACTACAAGAGACCCAGTACTTC
CASSSGLQETQYF
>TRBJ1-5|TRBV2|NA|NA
TGTGCCAGCAGTGAAGCGATAGATGGTACAGTTACTAGCAATCAGCCCCAGCATTTT
CASSEAIDGTVTSNQPQHF
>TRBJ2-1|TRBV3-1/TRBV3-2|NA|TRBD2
TGTGCCAGCAGCCAAGGGGGGGAGGGCACCTACAATGAGCAGTTCTTC
CASSQGGEGTYNEQFF
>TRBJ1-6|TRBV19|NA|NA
TGTGCCAGTAGTATAGAAGGACAAATTTATAATTCACCCCTCCACTTT
CASSIEGQIYNSPLHF
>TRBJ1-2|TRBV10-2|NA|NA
TGCGCCAGCAGTGATGCAGGGAACTATGGCTACACCTTC
CASSDAGNYGYTF
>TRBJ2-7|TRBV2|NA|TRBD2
TGTGCCAGCGGGGGGGGTCTTTACGAGCAGTACTTC
CASGGGLYEQYF
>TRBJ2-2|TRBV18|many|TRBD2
TGTGCCAGCTCACCGAGGACTAGCGGGAACACCGGGGAGCTGTTTTTT
CASSPRTSGNTGELFF
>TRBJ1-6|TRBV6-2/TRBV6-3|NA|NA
TGTGCCAGCAGCCTACTCCGGGGAGGTGGTGGTCGAATACCCCTCCACTTT
CASSLLRGGGGRIPLHF
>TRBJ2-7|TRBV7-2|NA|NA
TGTGCCAGCAGTCGCCCGCCCACAGCAGCTATTGCTTACGAGCAGTACTTC
CASSRPPTAAIAYEQYF
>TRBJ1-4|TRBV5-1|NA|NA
TGCGCCAGCAGCTTGGCGGGGGGGTTGAGGGATAATGAAAAACTGTTTTTT
CASSLAGGLRDNEKLFF
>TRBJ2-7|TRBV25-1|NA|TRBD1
TGTGCCAGCAGTTCCGGGACAGGGATCTACGAGCAGTACTTC
CASSSGTGIYEQYF
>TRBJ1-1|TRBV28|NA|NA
TGTGCCAGCAGTTTTTCGGTCATTCCCCCCGCCGCTTTCTTT
CASSFSVIPPAAFF
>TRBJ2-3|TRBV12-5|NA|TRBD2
TGTGCTAGTGGTTCCGTAGCGGGGGGCACAGATACGCAGTATTTT
CASGSVAGGTDTQYF
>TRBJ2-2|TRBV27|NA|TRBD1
TGTGCCAGCAGTTTATCTGGGACAGGTAACACCGGGGAGCTGTTTTTT
CASSLSGTGNTGELFF
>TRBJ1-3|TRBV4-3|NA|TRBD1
TGCGCCAGCAGCCAAACAGGGGAAGCCGGAAACACCATATATTTT
CASSQTGEAGNTIYF